The rows below give T cell receptor beta chains drawn from one sample of a study of beta chain features in type 1 diabetes. Assay: immunoSEQ multiplex PCR; the TCRdb copy retains only in-frame clones and omits some. This sample carries over 700,000 clones, roughly 15% of them seen once, and the ten largest clones take around 0.02%. Sequenced sample: naive CD4+ T cells from blood. These receptor sequences come from a woman younger than 35 in good health. The CDR3 runs from the conserved cysteine through the conserved F or W. A D gene is named only where the DNA matches it firmly. Size is stated for part of the rows, as once, few or many counts, or as a class when the clone is expanded.

>TRBV7-8|few|TRBJ2-7|14|NA
CASSVLSGAYEQYF
TGTGCCAGCAGCGTCCTTTCAGGGGCATACGAGCAGTACTTC
>TRBV19|NA|TRBJ1-5|13|NA
CASRWGEEQPQHF
TGTGCCAGTAGATGGGGGGAAGAACAGCCCCAGCATTTT
>TRBV18|few|TRBJ2-1|16|TRBD2
CASSEPSGIGYNEQFF
TGTGCCAGCTCGGAACCTAGCGGGATCGGTTACAATGAGCAGTTCTTC
>TRBV27|few|TRBJ2-1|16|TRBD2
CASISRGPGLNNEQFF
TGTGCCAGCATCTCAAGGGGCCCGGGACTAAACAATGAGCAGTTCTTC
>TRBV2|NA|TRBJ2-1|15|NA
CASSEREPSYNEQFF
TGTGCCAGCAGTGAAAGGGAGCCGTCCTACAATGAGCAGTTCTTC
>TRBV4-3|NA|TRBJ2-2|16|TRBD1
CASSQVGQGGTGELFF
TGCGCCAGCAGCCAAGTAGGACAGGGCGGCACCGGGGAGCTGTTTTTT
>TRBV28|NA|TRBJ2-3|14|TRBD1
CASSSRQGADTQYF
TGTGCCAGCAGTTCCAGACAGGGGGCAGATACGCAGTATTTT
>TRBV19|NA|TRBJ2-2|14|NA
CASSIDTWGGELFF
TGTGCCAGTAGTATAGATACCTGGGGCGGGGAGCTGTTTTTT
>TRBV9|NA|TRBJ2-1|16|NA
CASSVLSAGSYNEQFF
TGTGCCAGCAGCGTTCTCTCCGCGGGGTCCTACAATGAGCAGTTCTTC
>TRBV21-1|few|TRBJ2-7|17|NA
CASSKSMLTGSSYEQYF
TGTGCCAGCAGCAAAAGCATGCTGACAGGGAGCTCCTACGAGCAGTACTTC
>TRBV2|NA|TRBJ2-7|15|TRBD2
CASRRDYQLSYEQYF
TGTGCCAGCAGAAGGGACTACCAACTATCCTACGAGCAGTACTTC
>TRBV7-9|few|TRBJ2-4|15|NA
CASSLALGEKNIQYF
TGTGCCAGCAGCTTAGCGCTGGGGGAGAAAAACATTCAGTACTTC
>TRBV27|NA|TRBJ1-1|14|NA
CASRPTGENTEAFF
TGTGCCAGCAGGCCGACAGGAGAGAACACTGAAGCTTTCTTT
>TRBV7-9|few|TRBJ2-7|13|NA
CASSSVAGYEQYF
TGTGCCAGCAGCTCCGTAGCTGGCTACGAGCAGTACTTC
>TRBV7-9|few|TRBJ1-1|17|TRBD1
CASSPARGRRGNTEAFF
TGTGCCAGCAGTCCGGCGAGGGGGCGTAGGGGGAACACTGAAGCTTTCTTT
>TRBV28|NA|TRBJ2-7|14|NA
CASSLMRAGSEQYF
TGTGCCAGCAGTTTAATGAGGGCAGGGTCCGAGCAGTACTTC
>TRBV7-9|NA|TRBJ1-1|15|NA
CASSLYSASDTEAFF
TGTGCCAGCAGCTTATATAGCGCGAGCGACACTGAAGCTTTCTTT
>TRBV5-6|few|TRBJ2-1|14|TRBD2
CASSPGLAYNEQFF
TGTGCCAGCAGCCCGGGACTAGCGTATAATGAGCAGTTCTTC
>TRBV5-6|NA|TRBJ1-2|14|NA
CASSPGTFAYGYTF
TGTGCCAGCAGCCCTGGGACCTTCGCTTATGGCTACACCTTC
>TRBV18|NA|TRBJ2-5|18|NA
CASSPSVWRDLWWETQYF
TGTGCCAGCTCACCATCGGTTTGGCGGGATCTCTGGTGGGAGACCCAGTACTTC
>TRBV7-2|NA|TRBJ2-5|14|NA
CASSFRRSQETQYF
TGTGCCAGCAGCTTTCGGAGGAGCCAAGAGACCCAGTACTTC
>TRBV5-1|few|TRBJ2-7|12|NA
CASSLDRYEQYF
TGCGCCAGCAGCCTGGACAGATACGAGCAGTACTTC